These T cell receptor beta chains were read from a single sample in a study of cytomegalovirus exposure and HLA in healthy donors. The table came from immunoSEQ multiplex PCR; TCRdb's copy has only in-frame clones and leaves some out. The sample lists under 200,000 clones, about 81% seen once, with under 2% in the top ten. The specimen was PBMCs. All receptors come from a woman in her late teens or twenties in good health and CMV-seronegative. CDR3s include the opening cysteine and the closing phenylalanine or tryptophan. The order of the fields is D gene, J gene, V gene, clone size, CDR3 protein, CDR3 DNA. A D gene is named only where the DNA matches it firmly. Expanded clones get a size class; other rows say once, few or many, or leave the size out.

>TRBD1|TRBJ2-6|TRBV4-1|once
CASSRGQGPVSGANVLTF
TGCGCCAGCAGCCGCGGACAGGGACCAGTCTCTGGGGCCAACGTCCTGACTTTC
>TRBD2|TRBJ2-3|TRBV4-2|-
CASSQEGRGVGDTQYF
TGTGCCAGCAGCCAAGAGGGGAGGGGAGTAGGAGATACGCAGTATTTT
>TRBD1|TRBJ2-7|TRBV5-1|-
CASSPGQLSYEQYF
TGCGCCAGCAGCCCGGGACAGCTTTCCTACGAGCAGTACTTC
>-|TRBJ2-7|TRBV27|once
CASSLYGQYYEQYF
TGTGCCAGCAGTTTATATGGACAGTACTACGAGCAGTACTTC
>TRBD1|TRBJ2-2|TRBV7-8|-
CASSSAGPGTGYFSGELFF
TGTGCCAGCAGCTCCGCCGGGCCGGGGACAGGGTATTTCTCCGGGGAGCTGTTTTTT
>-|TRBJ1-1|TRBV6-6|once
CASSLRGWNTEAFF
TGTGCCAGCAGTTTAAGGGGCTGGAACACTGAAGCTTTCTTT
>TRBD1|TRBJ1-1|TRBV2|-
CANTGEESPGAFF
TGTGCCAATACAGGGGAGGAAAGCCCTGGAGCTTTCTTT
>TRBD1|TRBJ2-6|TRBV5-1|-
CASSDPDRGRTGANVLTF
TGCGCCAGCAGCGACCCCGACAGGGGTAGAACTGGGGCCAACGTCCTGACTTTC
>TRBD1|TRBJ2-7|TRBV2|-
CASSSDREIDEQYF
TGTGCCAGCAGTTCTGACAGGGAAATCGACGAGCAGTACTTC
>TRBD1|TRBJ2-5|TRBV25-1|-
CASSGPGQGDQETQYF
TGTGCCAGCAGTGGACCGGGACAGGGGGACCAAGAGACCCAGTACTTC
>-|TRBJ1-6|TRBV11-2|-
CASSPRQGITPLHF
TGTGCCAGCAGCCCGAGGCAGGGCATTACACCCCTCCACTTT
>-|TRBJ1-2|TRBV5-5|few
CASSFISGSQGRGYGYTF
TGTGCCAGCAGCTTTATCTCCGGATCGCAGGGGAGGGGCTATGGCTACACCTTC
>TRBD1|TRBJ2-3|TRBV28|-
CASTSPGGAGDTQYF
TGTGCCAGCACGTCACCAGGGGGCGCAGGAGATACGCAGTATTTT
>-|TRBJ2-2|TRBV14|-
CASSQVAGPGELFF
TGTGCCAGCAGCCAAGTCGCAGGGCCCGGGGAGCTGTTTTTT
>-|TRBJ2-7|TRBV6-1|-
CASLPRTESSYEQYF
TGTGCCAGCCTACCGCGGACAGAGAGCTCCTACGAGCAGTACTTC
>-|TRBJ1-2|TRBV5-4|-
CASRAVGGLYGYTF
TGTGCCAGCAGAGCGGTCGGGGGGCTGTATGGCTACACCTTC
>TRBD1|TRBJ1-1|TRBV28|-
CASSPPGTGWTEAFF
TGTGCCAGCAGTCCCCCCGGGACAGGGTGGACTGAAGCTTTCTTT
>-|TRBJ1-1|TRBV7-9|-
CASSGGLNTEAFF
TGTGCCAGCAGCGGGGGACTTAACACTGAAGCTTTCTTT
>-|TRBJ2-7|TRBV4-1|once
CASSQVKGHYEQYF
TGCGCCAGCAGCCAAGTCAAGGGACACTACGAGCAGTACTTC
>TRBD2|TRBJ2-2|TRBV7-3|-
CASSSPGLAGDGGELFF
TGTGCCAGCAGCTCACCGGGACTAGCGGGAGACGGCGGGGAGCTGTTTTTT
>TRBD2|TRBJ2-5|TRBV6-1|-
CASSEEGALAGEGVETQYF
TGTGCCAGCAGTGAAGAGGGGGCTCTAGCGGGAGAAGGTGTGGAGACCCAGTACTTC
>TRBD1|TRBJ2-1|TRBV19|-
CASNPGGSSYNEQFF
TGTGCCAGTAACCCAGGGGGAAGCTCCTACAATGAGCAGTTCTTC
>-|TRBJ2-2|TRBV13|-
CASSLPNTGELFF
TGTGCCAGCAGCTTACCTAACACCGGGGAGCTGTTTTTT
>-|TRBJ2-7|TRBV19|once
CASSTGFINEQYF
TGTGCCAGTAGTACAGGGTTTATCAACGAGCAGTACTTC
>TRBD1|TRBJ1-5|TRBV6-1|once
CASRGKTGSWQPQHF
TGTGCCAGCAGAGGTAAGACAGGGAGCTGGCAGCCCCAGCATTTT
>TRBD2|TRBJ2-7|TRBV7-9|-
CASSLGLAQTYYEQYF
TGTGCCAGCAGCTTAGGACTAGCCCAGACGTACTACGAGCAGTACTTC
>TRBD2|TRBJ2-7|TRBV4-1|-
CASSQGLAGDGYEQYF
TGCGCCAGCAGCCAAGGACTAGCGGGAGACGGGTACGAGCAGTACTTC
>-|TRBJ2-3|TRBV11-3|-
CASSFSGSTQYF
TGTGCCAGCAGCTTTAGCGGAAGTACGCAGTATTTT
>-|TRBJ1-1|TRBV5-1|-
CASSLKGQPNTEAFF
TGCGCCAGCAGCTTAAAAGGACAGCCGAACACTGAAGCTTTCTTT
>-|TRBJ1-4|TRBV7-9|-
CASSLGGTRNSGEKLFF
TGTGCCAGCAGCTTAGGGGGGACACGGAACTCTGGTGAAAAACTGTTTTTT
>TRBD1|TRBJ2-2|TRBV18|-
CASSPPQGAGELFF
TGTGCCAGCTCACCACCTCAGGGGGCCGGGGAGCTGTTTTTT
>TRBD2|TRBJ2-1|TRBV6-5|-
CASSYSWREGLNEQFF
TGTGCCAGCAGTTACTCGTGGCGGGAGGGCCTAAATGAGCAGTTCTTC
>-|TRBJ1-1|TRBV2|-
CASSVQLYSGTEAFF
TGTGCCAGCAGTGTACAGCTTTATTCGGGGACTGAAGCTTTCTTT
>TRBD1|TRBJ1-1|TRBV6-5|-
CASSLTGPNTEAFF
TGTGCCAGCAGTTTGACAGGGCCTAACACTGAAGCTTTCTTT
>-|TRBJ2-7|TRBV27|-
CASKTVGYEQYF
TGTGCCAGCAAGACTGTCGGCTACGAGCAGTACTTC
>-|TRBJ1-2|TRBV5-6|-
CASSFQTGQGYGYTF
TGTGCCAGCAGCTTTCAGACAGGCCAAGGCTATGGCTACACCTTC
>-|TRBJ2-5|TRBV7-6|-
CASSLLMGGIGETQYF
TGTGCCAGCAGCTTATTAATGGGGGGTATCGGAGAGACCCAGTACTTC
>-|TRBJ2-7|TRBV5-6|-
CASSLGGAFSLDEQYF
TGTGCCAGCAGCTTGGGTGGGGCATTCTCCCTCGACGAGCAGTACTTC
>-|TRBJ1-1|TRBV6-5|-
CASSYFSDTEAFF
TGTGCCAGCAGTTACTTCTCGGACACTGAAGCTTTCTTT
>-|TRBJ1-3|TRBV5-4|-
CASSFQGGNTIYF
TGTGCCAGCAGCTTCCAGGGAGGAAACACCATATATTTT
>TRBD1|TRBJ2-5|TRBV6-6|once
CASSGGQGIPRGTQYF
TGTGCCAGCAGTGGCGGACAGGGTATACCACGGGGGACCCAGTACTTC
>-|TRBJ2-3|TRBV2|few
CASSPTGSGTDTQYF
TGTGCCAGCAGTCCTACAGGATCAGGCACAGATACGCAGTATTTT
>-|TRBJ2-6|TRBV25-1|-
CASNQGSGANVLTF
TGTGCCAGCAATCAGGGCTCTGGGGCCAACGTCCTGACTTTC
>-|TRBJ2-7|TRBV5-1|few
CASSLQGSNGPYEQYF
TGCGCCAGCAGCCTACAGGGTAGTAATGGGCCATACGAGCAGTACTTC
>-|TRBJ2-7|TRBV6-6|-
CASSFPSGGNYEQYF
TGTGCCAGCAGTTTCCCCTCCGGGGGAAACTACGAGCAGTACTTC
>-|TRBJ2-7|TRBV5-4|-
CASSLRSGYEQYF
TGTGCCAGCAGCTTACGATCGGGGTACGAGCAGTACTTC
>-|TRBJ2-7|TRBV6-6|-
CASSYSQGTYEQYF
TGTGCCAGCAGTTACTCCCAGGGCACCTACGAGCAGTACTTC
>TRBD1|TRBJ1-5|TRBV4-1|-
CASSQGRTGSQHF
TGCGCCAGCAGCCAAGGGCGGACAGGTTCCCAGCATTTT
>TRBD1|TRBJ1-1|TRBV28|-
CASSTDAWTGGAFF
TGTGCCAGCAGTACCGATGCATGGACAGGGGGAGCTTTCTTT
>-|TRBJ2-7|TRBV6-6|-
CASSRDTSYEQYF
TGTGCCAGCAGCCGGGACACCTCCTACGAGCAGTACTTC
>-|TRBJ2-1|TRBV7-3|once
CASSLTEGPHNEQFF
TGTGCCAGCAGCTTAACCGAGGGCCCTCACAATGAGCAGTTCTTC
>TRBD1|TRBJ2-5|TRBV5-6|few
CASSLQGAEETQYF
TGTGCCAGCAGCTTGCAGGGGGCGGAGGAGACCCAGTACTTC
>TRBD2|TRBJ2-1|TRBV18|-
CASSPEREEQFF
TGTGCCAGCTCACCGGAGCGGGAGGAGCAGTTCTTC
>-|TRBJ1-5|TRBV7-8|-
CASSLDSRISNQPQHF
TGTGCCAGCAGCTTAGATTCCAGGATTAGCAATCAGCCCCAGCATTTT
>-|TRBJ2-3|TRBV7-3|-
CASSLTSGTGDTQYF
TGTGCCAGCAGCTTAACGAGCGGGACAGGAGATACGCAGTATTTT
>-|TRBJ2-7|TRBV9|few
CASSVLPRREQYF
TGTGCCAGCAGCGTACTCCCTAGGCGCGAGCAGTACTTC
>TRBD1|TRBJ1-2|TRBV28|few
CASSYGQGDNFFYGYTF
TGTGCCAGCAGTTATGGACAGGGGGATAATTTTTTCTATGGCTACACCTTC
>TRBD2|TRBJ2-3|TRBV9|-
CASSGEGGLVTTDTQYF
TGTGCCAGCAGCGGGGAAGGTGGACTAGTTACCACAGATACGCAGTATTTT